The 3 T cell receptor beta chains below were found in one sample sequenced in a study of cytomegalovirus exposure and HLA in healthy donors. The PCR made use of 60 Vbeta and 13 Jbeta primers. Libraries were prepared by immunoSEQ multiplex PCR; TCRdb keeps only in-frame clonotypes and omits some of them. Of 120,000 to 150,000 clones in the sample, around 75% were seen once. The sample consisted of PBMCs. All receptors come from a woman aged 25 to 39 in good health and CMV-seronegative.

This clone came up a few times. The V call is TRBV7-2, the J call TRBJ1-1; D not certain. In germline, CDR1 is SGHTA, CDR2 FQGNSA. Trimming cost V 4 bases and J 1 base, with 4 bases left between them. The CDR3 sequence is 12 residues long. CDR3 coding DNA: TGTGCCAGCAGCTCTACGAACACTGAAGCTTTCTTT. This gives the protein CASSSTNTEAFF.

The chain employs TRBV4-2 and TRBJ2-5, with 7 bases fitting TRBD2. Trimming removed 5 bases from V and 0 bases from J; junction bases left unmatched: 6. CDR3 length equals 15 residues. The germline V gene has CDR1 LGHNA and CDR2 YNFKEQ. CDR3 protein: CASSLGGSYQETQYF. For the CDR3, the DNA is TGTGCCAGCAGCTTGGGAGGGTCCTACCAAGAGACCCAGTACTTC.

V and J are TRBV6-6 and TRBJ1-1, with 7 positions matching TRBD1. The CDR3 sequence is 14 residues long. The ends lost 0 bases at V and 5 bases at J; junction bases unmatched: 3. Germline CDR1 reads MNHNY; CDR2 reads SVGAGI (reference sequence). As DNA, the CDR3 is TGTGCCAGCAGTTACTCAGGGGGCGAAACTGAAGCTTTCTTT. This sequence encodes CASSYSGGETEAFF.